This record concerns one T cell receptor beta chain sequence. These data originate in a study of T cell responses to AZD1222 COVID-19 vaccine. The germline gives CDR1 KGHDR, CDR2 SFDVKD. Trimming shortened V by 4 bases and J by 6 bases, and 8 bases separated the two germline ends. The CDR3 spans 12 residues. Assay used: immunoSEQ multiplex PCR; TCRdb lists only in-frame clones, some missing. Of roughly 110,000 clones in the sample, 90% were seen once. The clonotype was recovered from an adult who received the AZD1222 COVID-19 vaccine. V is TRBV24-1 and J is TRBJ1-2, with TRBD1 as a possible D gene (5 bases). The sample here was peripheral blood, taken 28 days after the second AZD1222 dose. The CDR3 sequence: CATSDRDDGYTF. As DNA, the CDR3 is TGTGCCACCAGTGACCGGGACGATGGCTACACCTTC.